The next 22 T cell receptor beta chains were all read from a single sample in a study of T cell responses to AZD1222 COVID-19 vaccine. Method: immunoSEQ multiplex PCR; TCRdb's copy keeps in-frame clones and lacks some. The sample carries 75,000 to 80,000 clones, around 90% recorded once. The specimen was peripheral blood, collected 28 days after the second AZD1222 dose. The receptor source for this set is an adult who received the AZD1222 COVID-19 vaccine.

The rearrangement links TRBV15 to TRBJ2-1, with 10 bases identical to TRBD1. Germline trimming cut 3 bases from V and 8 bases from J; bases unmatched to any gene: 7. In germline, CDR1 is LNHNV, CDR2 YYDKDF (reference sequence). The CDR3 contains 15 residues. The CDR3 coding sequence is TGTGCCACCAGCAGTGGTGGGACAGGGGACTATGAGCAGTTCTTC. Residues: CATSSGGTGDYEQFF.

J is TRBJ1-2 and V is TRBV6-5; no clear D. Trimming left V 0 bases short and J 7 bases short, with 12 bases between. Germline V gene lookup returns CDR1 MNHEY and CDR2 SVGAGI. This CDR3 has 14 amino acids. CDR3 DNA sequence: TGTGCCAGCAGTTACTCATTGGCCCCCAGTGGCTACACCTTC. Its protein is CASSYSLAPSGYTF.

The chain links TRBV5-4 to TRBJ2-2; 7 positions match TRBD1. The CDR3 spans 15 residues. Germline trimming cut 6 bases from V and 5 bases from J; bases unmatched to any gene: 10. CDR1 and CDR2 from the germline V gene are SGHNT and YYREEE (reference sequence). CDR3 sequence: CASTPRAGGTGELFF. The CDR3 DNA sequence: TGTGCCAGCACCCCCCGGGCAGGGGGTACCGGGGAGCTGTTTTTT.

The J gene is TRBJ2-7, the V gene TRBV18; 9 bases map to TRBD1. The germline CDR1 and CDR2 sequences are KGHSH and LQKENI. J was trimmed by 6 bases and V by 3 bases; bases with no gene match: 3. The CDR3 length is 13 residues. The CDR3 is CASSPGTGFEQYF. The CDR3 DNA sequence: TGTGCCAGCTCACCGGGGACAGGGTTCGAGCAGTACTTC.

The sample holds a few counts of this clone. V and J are TRBV4-3 and TRBJ2-2, with no clear D. The length of the CDR3 is 15 residues. Trimming removed 1 base at V and 4 bases at J, with 10 bases between. CDR1 and CDR2 from the germline V gene are LGHNA and YSLEER. The CDR3 DNA follows: TGCGCCAGCAGCCAAGGAGGTAGTCGCACCGGGGAGCTGTTTTTT. This sequence encodes CASSQGGSRTGELFF.

CDR3: CAWSRKREGHTEAFF. CDR3 nucleotide sequence: TGTGCCTGGAGTAGAAAGCGGGAGGGCCACACTGAAGCTTTCTTT. J is TRBJ1-1 and V is TRBV30; D gene uncertain. The CDR3 length is 15 residues. CDR1 is GTSNPN and CDR2 is SVGIG in the germline V gene (reference sequence). The V and J ends lost 2 bases and 3 bases respectively, with 16 bases between them.

The chain couples TRBV24-1 to TRBJ2-3, with no clear D. Germline V gene lookup returns CDR1 KGHDR and CDR2 SFDVKD. The ends were cut back, 0 bases at V and 6 bases at J, with 12 bases in the middle. The CDR3 is made up of 15 amino acids. In DNA, the CDR3 is TGTGCCACCAGTGATTTGCAAGACCAGCTGGATACGCAGTATTTT. Protein: CATSDLQDQLDTQYF.

This clone was observed a few times. The same CDR3 is also encoded by other DNA sequences in this sample. The chain carries TRBV7-9 and TRBJ1-4; a possible D gene is TRBD1 (6 bases). V lost 5 bases to trimming and J lost 0 bases, with 10 bases between them. Germline loops: CDR1 SEHNR, CDR2 FQNEAQ (reference sequence). This CDR3 region has 15 residues. The CDR3 reads CASSPRTATNEKLFF. The CDR3 coding sequence is TGTGCCAGCAGCCCCCGGACAGCAACTAATGAAAAACTGTTTTTT.

CDR3 bases: TGTGCCAGCAGTTTACCAGGGGGCGGTCAGCCCCAGCATTTT. Encoded protein: CASSLPGGGQPQHF. The chain has TRBV28 and TRBJ1-5; 8 bases are a match to TRBD1. The CDR3 is 14 residues long. CDR1 is MDHEN, CDR2 SYDVKM, per germline. The V segment lost 2 bases and the J segment 6 bases; nucleotides outside the gene matches: 3.

This chain joins TRBV4-3 and TRBJ1-2; possible D gene TRBD1, 6 bases. From germline, CDR1 is LGHNA and CDR2 YSLEER. V lost 1 base to trimming and J lost 2 bases, with 8 bases between them. The CDR3 length is 14 residues. CDR3 sequence reads: CASSQAGQNYGYTF. The DNA for the CDR3 is TGCGCCAGCAGCCAAGCCGGACAGAACTATGGCTACACCTTC.

This chain joins TRBV3-1 (or the pseudogene TRBV3-2) and TRBJ1-2; a weak D match, TRBD1 (6 bases). Germline-derived CDR1 and CDR2 are LGHDT and YNNKEL (reference sequence). The CDR3 length is 13 residues. V was shortened by 4 bases and J by 4 bases, with 10 bases between the two germline ends. In DNA, the CDR3 is TGTGCCAGCAGCCTCGGAGGGGGCTATGGCTACACCTTC. It yields the protein CASSLGGGYGYTF.

A few counts support this clone. The chain joins TRBV4-2 to TRBJ1-2, with no clear D. This CDR3 is 17 amino acids long. Trimming pared 4 bases from V and 2 bases from J, leaving 20 bases between. CDR1 LGHNA and CDR2 YNFKEQ come from the germline V gene. The CDR3 loop reads CASSPGTGVLFNYGYTF. CDR3 nucleotides: TGTGCCAGCAGCCCGGGAACCGGGGTCCTCTTCAACTATGGCTACACCTTC.

The V gene is TRBV4-2, the J gene TRBJ2-1; TRBD1 matches 8 bases. Per the germline V gene, CDR1 is LGHNA and CDR2 is YNFKEQ. J was trimmed by 4 bases and V by 5 bases; bases with no gene match: 7. This CDR3 spans 15 amino acids. CDR3 sequence: CASSIDRGVYNEQFF. The CDR3 DNA reads as TGTGCCAGCAGCATAGACAGGGGAGTATACAATGAGCAGTTCTTC.

The rearrangement uses TRBV6-4 and TRBJ1-2; weak D call: TRBD1 (5 bases). CDR1 is MRHNA, CDR2 SNTAGT, per germline. Trimming took off 8 bases at V and 4 bases at J, with 17 bases between the two ends. The CDR3 is made up of 14 amino acids. The CDR3 protein is CASPPAQGPYGYTF. The DNA for the CDR3 is TGTGCCAGCCCCCCAGCCCAGGGACCCTATGGCTACACCTTC.

For this clone: The sample holds other DNA sequences that translate to the same CDR3. CDR3 sequence: CAWSTGTSNQPQHF. The CDR3 coding sequence is TGTGCCTGGAGTACTGGGACAAGCAATCAGCCCCAGCATTTT. The chain is built from TRBV30 and TRBJ1-5; the D gene is possibly TRBD1 (6 bases). There are 14 residues in the CDR3. Germline CDR1 reads GTSNPN; CDR2 reads SVGIG (reference sequence). Trimming cost V 2 bases and J 1 base, with 9 bases left between them. Looking up the rest from reference TRBV30 and TRBJ1-5 gives the full variable domain: SQTIHQWPATLVQPVGSPLSLECTVEGTSNPNLYWYRQAAGRGLQLLFYSVGIGQISSEVPQNLSASRPQDRQFILSSKKLLLSDSGFYLCAWSTGTSNQPQHFGDGTRLSIL.

V and J are TRBV2 and TRBJ2-7; D possibly corresponds to TRBD2 (6 bases). The germline gives CDR1 SNHLY, CDR2 FYNNEI. The CDR3 loop spans 15 amino acids. Trimming shortened V by 6 bases and J by 1 base, and 16 bases separated the two germline ends. The CDR3 here is CASRLRTTQSYEQYF. In DNA form, the CDR3 reads TGTGCCAGCAGACTCCGGACTACACAATCCTACGAGCAGTACTTC.

This clone has just one count. CDR3 DNA: TGCGCCAGCAGCTTGGGCTCAGAGGGCTACACCTTC. This codes for CASSLGSEGYTF. The gene calls are TRBV5-1 and TRBJ1-2; no reliable D call. Germline V CDR1 and CDR2: SGHRS, YFSETQ. The CDR3 runs 12 residues. Trimming removed 0 bases from V and 8 bases from J, with 8 bases in between.

The chain couples TRBV10-3 to TRBJ1-1; TRBD1 might be the D (5 bases). V was trimmed by 2 bases and J by 4 bases, leaving 8 bases between them. Germline CDR1 ENHRY, CDR2 SYGVKD. This CDR3 contains 13 residues. CDR3 region: CAISERGGTEAFF. CDR3 DNA: TGTGCCATCAGTGAGAGGGGAGGCACTGAAGCTTTCTTT.

Details on this clone: At the DNA level, this CDR3 is encoded by other sequences in the same sample as well. The rearrangement joins TRBV4-1 to TRBJ1-5; D might be TRBD1 (5 bases). The CDR3 loop spans 14 amino acids. Trimming pared 1 base from V and 6 bases from J, leaving 10 bases between. From germline, CDR1 is MGHRA and CDR2 YSYEKL. CDR3 amino acids: CASSQGTGGQPQHF. DNA of the CDR3: TGCGCCAGCAGCCAAGGAACAGGTGGTCAGCCCCAGCATTTT.

This chain uses TRBV19 with TRBJ2-4; D possibly corresponds to TRBD1 (6 bases). The CDR3 extends over 15 amino acids. Germline V gene lookup returns CDR1 LNHDA and CDR2 SQIVND (reference sequence). The germline V and J ends were trimmed by 1 base and 0 bases, with 7 bases remaining between them. In DNA, the CDR3 is TGTGCCAGTAGTATAGGGACAGTAGCCAAAAACATTCAGTACTTC. Amino acids: CASSIGTVAKNIQYF.

This clone has only a few counts. The rearrangement links TRBV7-9 to TRBJ1-3, with D perhaps matching TRBD1 (5 bases). Trimming left V 5 bases short and J 7 bases short, with 30 bases between. This CDR3 is 19 amino acids long. The germline V gene has CDR1 SEHNR and CDR2 FQNEAQ (reference sequence). The CDR3 DNA sequence: TGTGCCAGCAGCGAGACGAATCGGCAGGCAACTCTCGAGGGGAACACCATATATTTT. It translates to CASSETNRQATLEGNTIYF. The whole variable domain, remainder taken from reference TRBV7-9 and TRBJ1-3, is DTGVSQNPRHKITKRGQNVTFRCDPISEHNRLYWYRQTLGQGPEFLTYFQNEAQLEKSRLLSDRFSAERPKGSFSTLEIQRTEQGDSAMYLCASSETNRQATLEGNTIYFGEGSWLTVV.

The genes are TRBV18 and TRBJ1-5; no reliable D call. The CDR3 is made up of 16 amino acids. Germline CDR1 and CDR2: KGHSH and LQKENI. V lost 0 bases to trimming and J lost 7 bases, with 16 bases between them. The CDR3 nucleotides are TGTGCCAGCTCACCACCGTCGGCGGCGAGGACGCAGCCCCAGCATTTT. It translates to CASSPPSAARTQPQHF.